The rows below give T cell receptor beta chains drawn from one sample of a study of vaccination effects on CD4 cells after COVID-19. The table came from immunoSEQ multiplex PCR; TCRdb's copy has only in-frame clones and leaves some out. The table lists 35,000 to 45,000 clones, approximately 82% of them singletons, with about 3.8% in the top ten. No antigen has been identified for these receptors. Material: CD4+ T cells from PBMCs cultured without peptide, obtained after COVID-19 vaccination. These receptors all stem from a human donor who had a prior SARS-CoV-2 infection. CDR3s include the opening cysteine and the closing phenylalanine or tryptophan. The D gene is left open where the match is weak. Size values are once, few and many counts, or a class for expanded clones, and some rows have none.

j_call clone_size v_call d_call cdr3_nt cdr3_aa
TRBJ2-3 - TRBV2 - TGTGCCAGCAGTGATTATGTTCCGACAGATACGCAGTATTTT CASSDYVPTDTQYF
TRBJ2-3 - TRBV21-1 - TGTGCCAGCAGCAAAGGGGTAGCGGGGACCTCCGGTGGCACAGATACGCAGTATTTT CASSKGVAGTSGGTDTQYF
TRBJ2-3 - TRBV3-1/TRBV3-2 - TGTGCCAGCAGCCAAGCCGGGACATACACAGATACGCAGTATTTT CASSQAGTYTDTQYF
TRBJ1-6 once TRBV7-2 - TGTGCCAGCAGCCCAAAGGGAAACTCCTATAATTCACCCCTCCACTTT CASSPKGNSYNSPLHF
TRBJ2-2 - TRBV5-6 - TGTGCCAGCAGCTTGGATGGGACGTTGAGCACCGGGGAGCTGTTTTTT CASSLDGTLSTGELFF
TRBJ2-7 - TRBV15 TRBD2 TGTGCCACCAGCAGAGATATTAGCGGGTCCTACGAGCAGTACTTC CATSRDISGSYEQYF
TRBJ2-1 - TRBV4-1 - TGCGCCAGCAGCAACCTTCGGGCTGTCAGTGAGCAGTTCTTC CASSNLRAVSEQFF
TRBJ2-7 - TRBV6-5 - TGTGCCAGCAGTTCACCTCACCTACCCGCCTACGAGCAGTACTTC CASSSPHLPAYEQYF
TRBJ2-7 few TRBV4-1 - TGCGCCAGCAGCCGAAAAGACACTACAGGACCAACCTACGAGCAGTACTTC CASSRKDTTGPTYEQYF
TRBJ2-4 - TRBV28 TRBD2 TGTGCCAGCAGTAGTCTGGGTAGCGGGACCTACCCCCAGTACTTC CASSSLGSGTYPQYF
TRBJ2-7 few TRBV7-9 - TGTGCCAGCAGCCGGGACGCAGCCTACGAGCAGTACTTC CASSRDAAYEQYF
TRBJ2-7 - TRBV27 TRBD2 TGTGCCAGCAGTTTAAGACTAGCGGGCATTAGCTACGAGCAGTACTTC CASSLRLAGISYEQYF
TRBJ2-3 - TRBV5-6 - TGTGCCAGCAGCTTGCTGCCGGCAGGCCTCACAGATACGCAGTATTTT CASSLLPAGLTDTQYF
TRBJ1-1 - TRBV6-5 TRBD1 TGTGCCAGCAGTTTTTCCCGAATACAGGGGGCAACTGAAGCTTTCTTT CASSFSRIQGATEAFF
TRBJ2-7 - TRBV6-2/TRBV6-3 TRBD2 TGTGCCAGCAGTCCACCCCAGAGCGGGATCTTAAGGGAGCAGTACTTC CASSPPQSGILREQYF
TRBJ2-7 few TRBV11-2 - TGTGCCAGCAGCTATTCGACGGGCTACGAGCAGTACTTC CASSYSTGYEQYF
TRBJ2-3 - TRBV6-4 - TGTGCCAGCAGTGACTCTGATGCCACAGATACGCAGTATTTT CASSDSDATDTQYF
TRBJ2-3 - TRBV5-8 - TGTGCCAGCAGCTTTGACGGAATTAACACAGATACGCAGTATTTT CASSFDGINTDTQYF
TRBJ2-7 few TRBV6-5 - TGTGCCAGCAACCGCGGGCCAACCTACGAGCAGTACTTC CASNRGPTYEQYF
TRBJ2-5 - TRBV2 TRBD2 TGTGCCAGCACCGCCTTACTAGCGGGAGATTCAGAGACCCAGTACTTC CASTALLAGDSETQYF